This TCR beta chain was captured in a study of OX40 agonist ivuxolimab in advanced cancers. Study conclusions and caveats: Mean expanded clone counts were higher in CD8+ than CD4+ T cells.

The V end was cut by 6 bases, the J end by 6 bases, with 14 bases between. The germline gives CDR1 SGHDN, CDR2 FVKESK. The CDR3 sequence is 14 residues long. Blood specimens came from baseline, cycle 4 day 1, and cycle 7 day 1. Some clones are missing from TCRdb's copy, which holds only in-frame ones; the method was immunoSEQ multiplex PCR. The table records 95,000 to 150,000 clones, around 92% of them present only once. Note on this clone: Its antigen is currently unknown.

The chain couples TRBV14 to TRBJ1-4; possible D gene TRBD1, 6 bases. This TCR came from an adult with an advanced solid tumor such as melanoma, head and neck, liver or kidney cancer. Source: CD4+ or CD8+ T cells sorted from blood, taken in a trial of the OX40 agonist ivuxolimab. The CDR3 bases are TGTGCCAGCAGAGTACGGGACAAGCATGAAAAACTGTTTTTT. This encodes CASRVRDKHEKLFF.